A selection of T cell receptor beta chains follows, all from one sample in a study of T cells in narcolepsy. TCRdb keeps only in-frame clones here, not all; method: immunoSEQ multiplex PCR. Of approximately 25,000 clones in the sample, 60% to 75% are singletons; the top ten hold around 12%. Material for sequencing was memory (CD45RA-) CD4+ T cells from blood. The receptors shown here come from a human donor in good health. Both conserved end residues are part of each CDR3. Each record gives: CDR3 protein, CDR3 DNA, D gene, J gene, V gene, clone size. A D gene is named only where the DNA matches it firmly. Rows give clone size only sometimes, using once, few, many, or a class for an expanded clone.

CDR3aa: CASSAALGLADSYEQYF
CDR3nt: TGTGCCAGCAGCGCAGCCCTGGGACTAGCGGACTCCTACGAGCAGTACTTC
d_gene: TRBD2
j_gene: TRBJ2-7
v_gene: TRBV7-9
abundance: .

CDR3aa: CASTPQGNYGYTF
CDR3nt: TGTGCCAGTACCCCACAGGGTAACTATGGCTACACCTTC
d_gene: .
j_gene: TRBJ1-2
v_gene: TRBV19
abundance: few

CDR3aa: CSVGQGRAEAFF
CDR3nt: TGCAGCGTAGGACAGGGTCGCGCTGAAGCTTTCTTT
d_gene: TRBD1
j_gene: TRBJ1-1
v_gene: TRBV29-1
abundance: .

CDR3aa: CASRGDGYEQYF
CDR3nt: TGTGCCAGTCGAGGGGACGGCTACGAGCAGTACTTC
d_gene: .
j_gene: TRBJ2-7
v_gene: TRBV7-6
abundance: .

CDR3aa: CASSLGSYTGELFF
CDR3nt: TGTGCCAGCAGCTTAGGTAGCTACACCGGGGAGCTGTTTTTT
d_gene: .
j_gene: TRBJ2-2
v_gene: TRBV7-2
abundance: few

CDR3aa: CASSGTSGLTQETQYF
CDR3nt: TGTGCCAGCAGCGGCACTAGCGGGCTCACGCAAGAGACCCAGTACTTC
d_gene: TRBD2
j_gene: TRBJ2-5
v_gene: TRBV5-4
abundance: .

CDR3aa: CASSTPQGAHTGELFF
CDR3nt: TGTGCCAGTAGTACTCCACAGGGCGCTCACACCGGGGAGCTGTTTTTT
d_gene: .
j_gene: TRBJ2-2
v_gene: TRBV19
abundance: .

CDR3aa: CASSQDLGSSYNEQFF
CDR3nt: TGCGCCAGCAGCCAAGATCTGGGGAGCTCCTACAATGAGCAGTTCTTC
d_gene: .
j_gene: TRBJ2-1
v_gene: TRBV4-3
abundance: .

CDR3aa: CASSLESGAGFEKLFF
CDR3nt: TGTGCCAGCAGCTTAGAGTCAGGGGCGGGATTTGAAAAACTGTTTTTT
d_gene: .
j_gene: TRBJ1-4
v_gene: TRBV7-2
abundance: .

CDR3aa: CASSDRRTRGTPAFF
CDR3nt: TGTGCCAGCAGCGACCGAAGGACAAGAGGTACCCCAGCTTTCTTT
d_gene: .
j_gene: TRBJ1-1
v_gene: TRBV11-2
abundance: .

CDR3aa: CASSARSGGRKNEQFF
CDR3nt: TGTGCCAGCAGCGCGAGAAGCGGGGGGCGTAAGAATGAGCAGTTCTTC
d_gene: TRBD2
j_gene: TRBJ2-1
v_gene: TRBV7-2
abundance: .

CDR3aa: CASSPISGVSVAGNTIYF
CDR3nt: TGTGCCAGCTCACCAATAAGTGGCGTCTCTGTAGCTGGAAACACCATATATTTT
d_gene: .
j_gene: TRBJ1-3
v_gene: TRBV18
abundance: .

CDR3aa: CASSLKVTSGANVLTF
CDR3nt: TGTGCCAGCAGCTTGAAGGTGACCTCTGGGGCCAACGTCCTGACTTTC
d_gene: .
j_gene: TRBJ2-6
v_gene: TRBV5-4
abundance: once

CDR3aa: CASSLGTSGLGGKLFF
CDR3nt: TGCGCCAGCAGCTTGGGGACCTCGGGGCTTGGGGGAAAACTGTTTTTT
d_gene: .
j_gene: TRBJ1-4
v_gene: TRBV5-1
abundance: .

CDR3aa: CASQVAFFGSYNSPLHF
CDR3nt: TGTGCCAGCCAGGTTGCGTTTTTCGGCTCCTATAATTCACCCCTCCACTTT
d_gene: .
j_gene: TRBJ1-6
v_gene: TRBV28
abundance: once

CDR3aa: CASSPPGQGMNKQYF
CDR3nt: TGTGCCAGCAGTCCCCCGGGACAGGGCATGAATAAGCAGTACTTC
d_gene: TRBD1
j_gene: TRBJ2-7
v_gene: TRBV25-1
abundance: .

CDR3aa: CASTIRGAFNQPQHF
CDR3nt: TGTGCCAGTACGATCCGTGGGGCCTTCAATCAGCCCCAGCATTTT
d_gene: .
j_gene: TRBJ1-5
v_gene: TRBV19
abundance: few

CDR3aa: CASSPGGGHGDTQYF
CDR3nt: TGTGCCAGCTCACCTGGCGGGGGGCATGGAGATACGCAGTATTTT
d_gene: TRBD2
j_gene: TRBJ2-3
v_gene: TRBV18
abundance: once

CDR3aa: CASSLAPGASQPQHF
CDR3nt: TGTGCCAGCAGCTTAGCGCCGGGGGCAAGTCAGCCCCAGCATTTT
d_gene: .
j_gene: TRBJ1-5
v_gene: TRBV7-2
abundance: few

CDR3aa: CASSLTVNTYNEQFF
CDR3nt: TGTGCCAGCAGCTTAACGGTGAACACCTACAATGAGCAGTTCTTC
d_gene: .
j_gene: TRBJ2-1
v_gene: TRBV11-1
abundance: few

CDR3aa: CSVEVGYEQYF
CDR3nt: TGCAGCGTTGAAGTTGGATACGAGCAGTACTTC
d_gene: .
j_gene: TRBJ2-7
v_gene: TRBV29-1
abundance: .

CDR3aa: CASGQSSGNTIYF
CDR3nt: TGTGCCAGCGGCCAGAGCTCTGGAAACACCATATATTTT
d_gene: .
j_gene: TRBJ1-3
v_gene: TRBV2
abundance: .

CDR3aa: CASRLQTGGHNEQFF
CDR3nt: TGTGCCAGCAGGCTCCAAACAGGGGGCCACAATGAGCAGTTCTTC
d_gene: TRBD1
j_gene: TRBJ2-1
v_gene: TRBV2
abundance: .

CDR3aa: CASSEKETQYF
CDR3nt: TGTGCCAGCAGTGAGAAAGAGACCCAGTACTTC
d_gene: .
j_gene: TRBJ2-5
v_gene: TRBV6-5
abundance: .

CDR3aa: CASSGRTGTSGTDTQYF
CDR3nt: TGCGCCAGCAGTGGCCGGACCGGGACTAGCGGCACAGATACGCAGTATTTT
d_gene: TRBD2
j_gene: TRBJ2-3
v_gene: TRBV10-1
abundance: once

CDR3aa: CASSVGVRGWGSNEQFF
CDR3nt: TGTGCCAGCAGCGTAGGAGTTCGGGGCTGGGGTAGCAATGAGCAGTTCTTC
d_gene: .
j_gene: TRBJ2-1
v_gene: TRBV9
abundance: few

CDR3aa: CASGGRGTQTFF
CDR3nt: TGTGCCAGCGGGGGAAGGGGCACGCAAACTTTCTTT
d_gene: .
j_gene: TRBJ1-1
v_gene: TRBV2
abundance: .

CDR3aa: CASGDRAGELFF
CDR3nt: TGTGCCAGCGGCGACAGGGCCGGGGAGCTGTTTTTT
d_gene: TRBD1
j_gene: TRBJ2-2
v_gene: TRBV9
abundance: once